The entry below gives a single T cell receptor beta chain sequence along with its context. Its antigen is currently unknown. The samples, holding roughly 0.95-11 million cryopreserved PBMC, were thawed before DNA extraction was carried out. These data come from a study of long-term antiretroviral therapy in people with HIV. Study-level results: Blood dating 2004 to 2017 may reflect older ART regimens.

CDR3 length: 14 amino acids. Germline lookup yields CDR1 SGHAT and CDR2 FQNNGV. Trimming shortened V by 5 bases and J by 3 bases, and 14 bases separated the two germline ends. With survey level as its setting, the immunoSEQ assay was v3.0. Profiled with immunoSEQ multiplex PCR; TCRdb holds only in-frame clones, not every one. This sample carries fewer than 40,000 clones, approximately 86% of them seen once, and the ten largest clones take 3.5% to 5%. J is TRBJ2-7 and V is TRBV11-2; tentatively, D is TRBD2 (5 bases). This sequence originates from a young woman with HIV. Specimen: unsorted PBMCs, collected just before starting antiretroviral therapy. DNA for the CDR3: TGTGCCAGCAGCCCTTCGGGTAGCGTCTACGAGCAGTACTTC. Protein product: CASSPSGSVYEQYF.